The rows below give T cell receptor beta chains drawn from one sample of a study of T cells in Graves' hyperthyroidism and ophthalmopathy. A single record per CDR3 protein comes from TCRdb applying MiXCR to the multiplex PCR reads. Of hundreds of thousands of distinct CDR3 sequences listed, less than 20% are singletons. Input material: blood. The receptors were gathered from a woman aged 18-29 years with Graves' hyperthyroidism. CDR3s include the opening cysteine and the closing phenylalanine or tryptophan. D genes are given only for firm matches. Size tells how often a clone was seen (once, few, many) or the class of an expanded clone, and some rows leave it out.

>many|TRBV6-1|.|TRBJ1-1
CASSPRGAEAEAFF
TGTGCCAGCAGCCCGCGAGGGGCTGAAGCTGAAGCTTTCTTT
>many|TRBV5-1|.|TRBJ2-2
CASKGGHSTGELFF
TGCGCCAGCAAGGGGGGACATAGCACCGGGGAGCTGTTTTTT
>many|TRBV2|TRBD2|TRBJ2-1
CASSVRGGATYNEQFF
TGTGCCAGCAGTGTTCGCGGGGGGGCCACCTACAATGAGCAGTTCTTC
>.|TRBV6-1|.|TRBJ1-2
CASRPRTGGNYGYTF
TGTGCCAGCAGACCAAGGACGGGAGGGAACTATGGCTACACCTTC
>many|TRBV7-2|.|TRBJ2-3
CASRIGGGSTDTQYF
TGTGCCAGCAGAATAGGGGGGGGTAGCACAGATACGCAGTATTTT
>.|TRBV6-1|.|TRBJ2-7
CASSPGLASYEQYF
TGTGCCAGCAGTCCCGGTCTAGCGAGCTACGAGCAGTACTTC
>many|TRBV27|.|TRBJ2-2
CASRRDRDTGELFF
TGTGCCAGCCGCCGGGACCGTGACACCGGGGAGCTGTTTTTT
>few|TRBV15|.|TRBJ1-3
CATSGRRNTIYF
TGTGCCACCAGCGGGCGAAGAAACACCATATATTTT
>.|TRBV28|TRBD2|TRBJ2-4
CASSLLAGDLAKNIQYF
TGTGCCAGCAGTTTACTAGCGGGAGACCTAGCCAAAAACATTCAGTACTTC
>many|TRBV27|TRBD1|TRBJ1-1
CARDRRQGKNTEAFF
TGTGCCAGGGACCGCCGACAGGGGAAGAACACTGAAGCTTTCTTT
>.|TRBV27|TRBD1|TRBJ2-7
CASSSATGGEVMYEQYF
TGTGCCAGCAGTTCCGCCACAGGGGGCGAAGTTATGTACGAGCAGTACTTC
>few|TRBV7-9|.|TRBJ2-1
CASSTTGTPYYNEQFF
TGTGCCAGCAGCACGACCGGGACACCATACTACAATGAGCAGTTCTTC
>.|TRBV9|TRBD1|TRBJ2-1
CVSSAGPGQALNEQFF
TGTGTCAGCAGCGCGGGACCGGGACAGGCACTCAATGAGCAGTTCTTC
>many|TRBV6-1|.|TRBJ2-7
CASSSRGGGASYEQYF
TGTGCCAGCAGTTCCCGTGGAGGGGGAGCCTCCTACGAGCAGTACTTC
>.|TRBV6-5|.|TRBJ1-6
CASSYPGRNSPLHF
TGTGCCAGCAGTTACCCAGGGAGAAATTCACCCCTCCACTTT
>.|TRBV15|TRBD1|TRBJ2-2
CATSTDRGRTGELFF
TGTGCCACCAGTACGGACAGGGGGCGCACCGGGGAGCTGTTTTTT
>many|TRBV11-3|.|TRBJ2-1
CASSLVGRARDEQFF
TGTGCCAGCAGCTTAGTTGGCAGGGCTAGGGATGAGCAGTTCTTC
>few|TRBV24-1|.|TRBJ2-3
CATSDWFTGGTDTQYF
TGTGCCACCAGTGATTGGTTCACGGGCGGCACAGATACGCAGTATTTT
>many|TRBV19|.|TRBJ2-7
CASSAPGTLSYEQYF
TGTGCCAGTAGTGCCCCCGGGACTTTATCCTACGAGCAGTACTTC
>few|TRBV4-2|TRBD2|TRBJ2-3
CASSPRRASGPGGSTDTQYF
TGTGCCAGCAGCCCTAGGAGGGCTAGCGGGCCGGGTGGTAGCACAGATACGCAGTATTTT
>many|TRBV3-1|.|TRBJ1-1
CASSQGGRGEAFF
TGTGCCAGCAGCCAAGGAGGTAGGGGGGAAGCTTTCTTT
>many|TRBV6-1|.|TRBJ1-1
CASSEGLRRQVGMNTEAFF
TGTGCCAGCAGTGAAGGGTTGAGGCGACAGGTGGGGATGAACACTGAAGCTTTCTTT
>many|TRBV7-9|TRBD2|TRBJ2-3
CASSPLGAGGPYTDTQYF
TGTGCCAGCAGCCCGTTGGGAGCGGGGGGGCCTTACACAGATACGCAGTATTTT
>.|TRBV11-2|.|TRBJ1-2
CASSLAIGIDGYTF
TGTGCCAGCAGTCTCGCTATTGGGATCGACGGCTACACCTTC
>.|TRBV6-5|TRBD1|TRBJ2-7
CASRYRGEGPYEQYF
TGTGCCAGCAGATACAGGGGGGAAGGCCCCTACGAGCAGTACTTC
>many|TRBV5-6|.|TRBJ2-7
CASSLEWTNHYEQYF
TGTGCCAGCAGCTTGGAGTGGACAAACCACTACGAGCAGTACTTC
>many|TRBV9|.|TRBJ2-1
CASSVANDNEQFF
TGTGCCAGCAGCGTAGCCAACGACAATGAGCAGTTCTTC
>many|TRBV20-1|TRBD2|TRBJ2-1
CSAVGGSSYNEQFF
TGCAGTGCTGTCGGCGGGAGCTCCTACAATGAGCAGTTCTTC
>.|TRBV5-1|.|TRBJ1-1
CASSTGPTGEAFF
TGCGCCAGCAGCACCGGACCCACCGGGGAAGCTTTCTTT
>many|TRBV9|.|TRBJ2-1
CASSVGGGSYNEQFF
TGTGCCAGCAGCGTAGGTGGGGGGAGTTACAATGAGCAGTTCTTC
>once|TRBV3-1|.|TRBJ2-7
CASNQFLATASKYEQYF
TGTGCCAGCAACCAATTTCTCGCGACAGCGTCTAAGTACGAGCAGTACTTC
>many|TRBV11-2|.|TRBJ1-1
CASSFRPWDTEAFF
TGTGCCAGCAGCTTCCGACCGTGGGACACTGAAGCTTTCTTT
>.|TRBV20-1|TRBD2|TRBJ2-7
CSAETGTSGRGRSYNEQYF
TGCAGTGCGGAAACCGGGACTAGCGGGAGAGGGCGTTCCTACAATGAGCAGTACTTC
>many|TRBV28|.|TRBJ1-6
CASSSAGSYNSPLHF
TGTGCCAGCAGCAGCGCAGGCTCCTATAATTCACCCCTCCACTTT
>.|TRBV5-1|.|TRBJ1-5
CASSLLGNSNQPQHF
TGCGCCAGCAGCTTGCTGGGAAATAGCAATCAGCCCCAGCATTTT
>once|TRBV20-1|.|TRBJ2-5
CSARWGGEETQYF
TGCAGTGCTAGATGGGGTGGGGAAGAGACCCAGTACTTC
>.|TRBV28|TRBD2|TRBJ2-7
CASSGTSGTYEQYF
TGTGCCAGCAGCGGGACTAGCGGAACCTACGAGCAGTACTTC
>few|TRBV20-1|TRBD1|TRBJ2-7
CSARGAGGGLEQYF
TGCAGTGCTAGAGGGGCAGGGGGCGGACTCGAGCAGTACTTC
>.|TRBV19|.|TRBJ2-7
CASSGPRRGSSYEQYF
TGTGCCAGTAGTGGACCCCGGAGGGGAAGCTCCTACGAGCAGTACTTC
>few|TRBV6-1|.|TRBJ1-2
CASSEFPYGYTF
TGTGCCAGCAGTGAATTTCCCTATGGCTACACCTTC
>many|TRBV6-1|.|TRBJ2-5
CASSLFSTTGETQYF
TGTGCCAGCAGTCTGTTCAGCACGACGGGAGAGACCCAGTACTTC